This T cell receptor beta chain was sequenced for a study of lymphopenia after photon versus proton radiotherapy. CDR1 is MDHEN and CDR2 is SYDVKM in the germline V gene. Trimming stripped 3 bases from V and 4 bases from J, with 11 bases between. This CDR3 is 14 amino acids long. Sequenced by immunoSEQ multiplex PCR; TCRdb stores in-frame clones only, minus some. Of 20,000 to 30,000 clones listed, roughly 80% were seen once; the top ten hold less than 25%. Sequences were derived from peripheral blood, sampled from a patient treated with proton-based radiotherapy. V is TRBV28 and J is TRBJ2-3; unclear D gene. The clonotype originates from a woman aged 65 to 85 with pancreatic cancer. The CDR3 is CASSFPHSADTQYF. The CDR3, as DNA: TGTGCCAGCAGTTTCCCCCACTCAGCAGATACGCAGTATTTT.